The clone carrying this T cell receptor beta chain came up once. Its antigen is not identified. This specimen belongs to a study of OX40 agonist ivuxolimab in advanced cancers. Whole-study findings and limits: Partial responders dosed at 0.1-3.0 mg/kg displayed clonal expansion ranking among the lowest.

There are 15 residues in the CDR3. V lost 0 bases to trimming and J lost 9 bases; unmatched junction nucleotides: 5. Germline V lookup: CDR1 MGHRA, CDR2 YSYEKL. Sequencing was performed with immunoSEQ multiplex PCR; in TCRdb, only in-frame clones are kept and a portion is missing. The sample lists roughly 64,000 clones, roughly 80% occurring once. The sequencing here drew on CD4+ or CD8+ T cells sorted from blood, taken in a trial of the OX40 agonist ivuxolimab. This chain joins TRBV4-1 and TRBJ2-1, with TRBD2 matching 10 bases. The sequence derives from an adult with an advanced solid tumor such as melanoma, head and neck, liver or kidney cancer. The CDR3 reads CASSQDSGGSGEQFF. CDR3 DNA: TGCGCCAGCAGCCAAGATAGCGGGGGGTCCGGTGAGCAGTTCTTC.